This entry describes one TCR beta chain. Its target is not known. This entry belongs to a study of graft-versus-host responses after intestinal transplantation. The CDR3 contains 16 residues. Looked up from germline, CDR1 is MGHDK and CDR2 is SYGVNS. Trimming cost V 2 bases and J 4 bases, with 17 bases left between them. Libraries were prepared by immunoSEQ multiplex PCR; TCRdb keeps only in-frame clonotypes and omits some of them. Of about 100,000 clones listed, roughly nine tenths are singletons. Sequenced material: unstimulated CD4+ T cells sorted from spleen or lymph node cells, taken before transplant. The chain has TRBV25-1 and TRBJ2-5; D is perhaps TRBD1 (6 bases). This receptor was identified in a human donor who was the organ donor for an intestinal transplant. The CDR3 loop reads CASSEPGRGGRETQYF. In nucleotides, the CDR3 is TGTGCCAGCAGTGAACCAGGCAGGGGCGGCAGAGAGACCCAGTACTTC. Combining the CDR3 with reference TRBV25-1 and TRBJ2-5 gives the whole variable domain EADIYQTPRYLVIGTGKKITLECSQTMGHDKMYWYQQDPGMELHLIHYSYGVNSTEKGDLSSESTVSRIRTEHFPLTLESARPSHTSQYLCASSEPGRGGRETQYFGPGTRLLVL.